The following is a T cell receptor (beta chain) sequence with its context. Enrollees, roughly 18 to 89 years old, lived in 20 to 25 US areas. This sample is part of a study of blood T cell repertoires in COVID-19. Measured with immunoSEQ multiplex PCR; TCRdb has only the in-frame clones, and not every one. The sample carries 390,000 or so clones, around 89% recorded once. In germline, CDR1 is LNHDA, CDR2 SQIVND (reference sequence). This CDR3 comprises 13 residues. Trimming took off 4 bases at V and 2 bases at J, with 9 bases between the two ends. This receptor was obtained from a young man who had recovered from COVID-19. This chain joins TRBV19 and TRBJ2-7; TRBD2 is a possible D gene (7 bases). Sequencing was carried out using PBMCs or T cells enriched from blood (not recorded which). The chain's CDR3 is CASSREGAYEQYF. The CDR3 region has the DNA TGTGCCAGTAGTAGGGAGGGGGCCTACGAGCAGTACTTC. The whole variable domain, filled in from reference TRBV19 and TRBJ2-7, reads DGGITQSPKYLFRKEGQNVTLSCEQNLNHDAMYWYRQDPGQGLRLIYYSQIVNDFQKGDIAEGYSVSREKKESFPLTVTSAQKNPTAFYLCASSREGAYEQYFGPGTRLTVT.